These 14 T cell receptor beta chains were all obtained from the same sample, sequenced in a study of Graves' ophthalmopathy and Graves' hyperthyroidism. The authors amplified TCR beta CDR3 regions from RNA transcripts. Second-round multiplex PCR came after a first-round RT-PCR that employed HTBI primers. TCRdb re-called the multiplex PCR reads with MiXCR, one entry per CDR3 protein. The table includes roughly 410,000 distinct CDR3 sequences, less than 20% detected once. The sequenced sample was peripheral blood. Receptors originate from a woman aged 18-29 years with stable Graves' hyperthyroidism.

The rearrangement joins TRBV6-1 to TRBJ2-7, with 8 bases fitting TRBD1. Unmatched junction bases numbered 19, after V lost 6 bases and J lost 6 bases. The CDR3 runs 17 residues. Per the germline V gene, CDR1 is MNHNS and CDR2 is SASEGT. The CDR3 DNA reads TGTGCCAGCAGCGCCTTCGGGTACCGAGACAGGGGTTCCGAGCAGTACTTC. Translated: CASSAFGYRDRGSEQYF.

This clonotype was observed many times. This chain joins TRBV24-1 and TRBJ2-5; 9 nucleotides line up with TRBD1. The CDR3 loop spans 16 amino acids. Per germline, CDR1 KGHDR and CDR2 SFDVKD. Germline trimming cut 4 bases from V and 1 base from J; bases unmatched to any gene: 6. DNA for the CDR3: TGTGCCACCAGTGAGCCGGGACAGGGCGCCCAAGAGACCCAGTACTTC. Protein: CATSEPGQGAQETQYF.

This clonotype showed up many times. The chain combines TRBV24-1 with TRBJ2-2, with a weak D call TRBD2 (5 bases). Germline assignment: CDR1 KGHDR and CDR2 SFDVKD. The V end lost 12 bases, the J end lost 6 bases, and 13 bases lay between the germline ends. This CDR3 comprises 12 residues. The CDR3 reads CALGGHAGELFF. As DNA, the CDR3 is TGTGCCCTAGGAGGCCACGCCGGGGAGCTGTTTTTT.

This clonotype was seen repeatedly, ten times or more. The genes are TRBV11-3 and TRBJ1-6, with D tentatively TRBD1 (6 bases). The CDR3 contains 14 residues. The germline CDR1 and CDR2 sequences are SGHNT and YENEEA. Deletions cut 2 bases from V and 6 bases from J, with 8 bases between. For the CDR3, the DNA is TGTGCCAGCAGCTTACAACAGGGTAATTCACCCCTCCACTTT. Translation: CASSLQQGNSPLHF.

The genes are TRBV5-1 and TRBJ2-5, with a tentative D call TRBD2 (6 bases). The germline V and J ends were trimmed by 4 bases and 7 bases, with 17 bases remaining between them. The CDR3 runs 14 residues. From germline, CDR1 is SGHRS and CDR2 YFSETQ. The CDR3 spells CASSPGVSRGTQYF. The CDR3, as DNA: TGCGCCAGCAGCCCGGGGGTTTCCCGGGGGACCCAGTACTTC.

The rearrangement links TRBV28 to TRBJ2-7; 12 positions match TRBD2. The CDR3 is made up of 17 amino acids. The germline V gene has CDR1 MDHEN and CDR2 SYDVKM. V lost 4 bases and J lost 6; bases outside the gene matches: 13. The CDR3 spells CASSSPGTSGRQFEQYF. The CDR3 bases are TGTGCCAGCAGTTCCCCCGGGACTAGCGGGCGTCAATTCGAGCAGTACTTC.

With regard to this clonotype: A clone one base away is much larger, so this may be a read error. Since no conserved phenylalanine or tryptophan closes the CDR3, a read error is the likely cause. This chain uses TRBV29-1 with TRBJ1-1; the D is unclear. CDR1 SQVTM and CDR2 ANQGSEA come from the germline V gene. This CDR3 has 12 amino acids. V was clipped by 7 bases and J by 1 base, with 10 bases between them. The CDR3 spells CSGGVGNTEAFY. As DNA, the CDR3 is TGCAGCGGCGGGGTTGGGAACACTGAAGCTTTCTAT.

This clonotype showed up just a few times. Since no conserved phenylalanine or tryptophan closes the CDR3, a read error is the likely cause. This chain uses TRBV9 with TRBJ2-5; TRBD2 agrees at 7 bases. The CDR3 is made up of 15 amino acids. Germline V CDR1 and CDR2: SGDLS, YYNGEE. J was trimmed by 3 bases and V by 0 bases; bases with no gene match: 5. CDR3 amino acids: CASSVASGSEETQYL. For the CDR3, the DNA is TGTGCCAGCAGCGTAGCTAGCGGATCAGAAGAGACCCAGTACCTC.

This clonotype came up many times. This chain joins TRBV3-1 and TRBJ2-7, with unresolved D. Per germline, CDR1 LGHDT and CDR2 YNNKEL (reference sequence). This CDR3 has 12 amino acids. V gave up 1 base and J gave up 5 bases, with 6 bases separating them. CDR3 DNA sequence: TGTGCCAGCAGCCAAGGGTGGGACGAGCAGTACTTC. Translating gives CASSQGWDEQYF.

This clonotype was found many times. J is TRBJ2-7 and V is TRBV6-2 or TRBV6-3, with D perhaps being TRBD1 or TRBD2 (5 bases each). Between the trimmed V and J ends, which lost 4 bases and 6 bases, there was a span of 16 bases. The germline V gene has CDR1 MNHEY and CDR2 SVGEGT. The CDR3 is made up of 14 amino acids. CDR3 nucleotides: TGTGCCAGCAGTTGGGACGTCGTTTTCTCCGAGCAGTACTTC. Encoded protein: CASSWDVVFSEQYF.

This clonotype came up many times. The rearrangement links TRBV6-1 to TRBJ2-7; D remains unclear. Trimming took 4 bases from V and 5 from J, leaving 15 bases between them. This CDR3 is 14 amino acids long. Germline V gives CDR1 MNHNS, CDR2 SASEGT. CDR3 sequence: CASSAGRRADEQYF. CDR3 coding DNA: TGTGCCAGCAGTGCCGGGCGAAGGGCCGACGAGCAGTACTTC.

This chain connects TRBV29-1 to TRBJ1-5; tentative D call: TRBD1 (5 bases). Trimming pared 4 bases from V and 0 bases from J, leaving 13 bases between. The CDR3 sequence is 15 residues long. CDR1 SQVTM and CDR2 ANQGSEA come from the germline V gene. The CDR3 sequence: CSVVDRVYSNQPQHF. The CDR3, as DNA: TGCAGCGTTGTCGACAGAGTTTATAGCAATCAGCCCCAGCATTTT.

This clonotype was detected ten times or more. The chain recombines TRBV5-1 with TRBJ1-1; 7 bases match TRBD1. The V gene's germline CDR1 is SGHRS and CDR2 YFSETQ. The trim removed 4 bases at V and 3 bases at J, leaving 9 bases unmatched. This CDR3 spans 15 amino acids. CDR3 sequence (DNA): TGCGCCAGCAGCACCTACACAGGGGTTTACACTGAAGCTTTCTTT. The encoded protein is CASSTYTGVYTEAFF.

This clonotype was recorded many times. V gene TRBV11-2 combines with J gene TRBJ2-7; 8 positions agree with TRBD1. Germline V gene data show CDR1 as SGHAT and CDR2 as FQNNGV. V lost 3 bases, J lost 1 base, and 2 bases stayed unmatched. This CDR3 has 14 amino acids. The CDR3 sequence is CASSFRDRSYEQYF. Written as DNA, the CDR3 is TGTGCCAGCAGCTTCCGGGACAGGTCCTACGAGCAGTACTTC.